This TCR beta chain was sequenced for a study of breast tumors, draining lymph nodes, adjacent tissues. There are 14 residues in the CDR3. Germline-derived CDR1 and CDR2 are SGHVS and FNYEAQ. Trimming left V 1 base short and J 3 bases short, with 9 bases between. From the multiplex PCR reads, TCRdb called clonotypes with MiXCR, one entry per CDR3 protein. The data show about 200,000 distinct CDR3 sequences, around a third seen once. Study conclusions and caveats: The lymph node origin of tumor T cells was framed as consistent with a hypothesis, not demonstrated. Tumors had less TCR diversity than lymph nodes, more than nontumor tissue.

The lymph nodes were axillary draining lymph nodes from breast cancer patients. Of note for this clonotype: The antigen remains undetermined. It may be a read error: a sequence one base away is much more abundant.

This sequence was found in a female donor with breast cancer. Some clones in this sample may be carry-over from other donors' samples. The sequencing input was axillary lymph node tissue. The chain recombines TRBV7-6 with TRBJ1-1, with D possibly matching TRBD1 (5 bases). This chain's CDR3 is CASSLGRGDTEAFF. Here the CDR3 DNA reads TGTGCCAGCAGCTTAGGACGGGGGGACACTGAAGCTTTCTTT.